The 27 T cell receptor beta chains listed next were all sequenced from one sample in a study of CDR3 diversity in severe acne. TCRdb called the PCR reads again in MiXCR, with one record for every CDR3 protein. The profile covers some 85,000 distinct CDR3 sequences, with 45% to 55% appearing a single time and around 10% taken by the ten largest. The material sequenced was blood. These receptors all stem from a male donor with severe acne vulgaris.

This sequence joins TRBV6-4 and TRBJ1-1, with D uncertain. The CDR3 sequence is 18 residues long. V dropped 6 bases and J dropped 0 bases, with 23 bases sitting between them. Looked up from germline, CDR1 is MRHNA and CDR2 is SNTAGT. This chain's CDR3 is CASRNERVRGMMNTEAFF. DNA for the CDR3: TGTGCCAGCAGGAACGAGAGGGTGAGAGGGATGATGAACACTGAAGCTTTCTTT.

V is TRBV6-2 or TRBV6-3 and J is TRBJ2-5; the D is unclear. CDR3 size: 13 residues. Germline V gives CDR1 MNHEY, CDR2 SVGEGT. Between the trimmed V and J ends, which lost 1 base and 3 bases, there was a span of 6 bases. The CDR3 is CASSYLVEETQYF. The CDR3 DNA reads TGTGCCAGCAGTTACTTAGTGGAAGAGACCCAGTACTTC.

This clonotype was recorded at least ten times. The gene calls are TRBV11-2 and TRBJ2-7; maybe TRBD1 (6 bases). The germline gives CDR1 SGHAT, CDR2 FQNNGV. CDR3 size: 14 residues. V lost 4 bases and J lost 4, with 14 bases in between. CDR3 amino acids: CASSSTGNRYEQYF. In nucleotides, the CDR3 is TGTGCCAGCAGCTCTACAGGGAACAGGTACGAGCAGTACTTC. The full variable domain, rest sourced from reference TRBV11-2 and TRBJ2-7, is EAGVAQSPRYKIIEKRQSVAFWCNPISGHATLYWYQQILGQGPKLLIQFQNNGVVDDSQLPKDRFSAERLKGVDSTLKIQPAKLEDSAVYLCASSSTGNRYEQYFGPGTRLTVT.

This clonotype was counted between two and nine times. The J gene is TRBJ2-7, the V gene TRBV10-3; 7 nucleotides agree with TRBD2. The CDR3 is made up of 15 amino acids. V trimming: 4 bases; J trimming: 3 bases; junction bases outside the gene matches: 9. Germline V CDR1 and CDR2: ENHRY, SYGVKD. CDR3 residues: CAISVQREVFYEQYF. CDR3 in DNA: TGTGCCATCAGTGTTCAGCGGGAAGTGTTCTACGAGCAGTACTTC.

The V call is TRBV2, the J call TRBJ2-1; possible D gene TRBD1, 6 bases. With 3 bases removed from V and 3 bases from J, the gap between germline ends came to 24 bases. Germline loops: CDR1 SNHLY, CDR2 FYNNEI. The CDR3 has 19 amino acids. The CDR3 nucleotides are TGTGCCAGCAGTGATTCGGACAGCAGTGATTCGGACAGCTACAATGAGCAGTTCTTC. It codes for CASSDSDSSDSDSYNEQFF. The full variable domain, completed using reference TRBV2 and TRBJ2-1, is EPEVTQTPSHQVTQMGQEVILRCVPISNHLYFYWYRQILGQKVEFLVSFYNNEISEKSEIFDDQFSVERPDGSNFTLKIRSTKLEDSAMYFCASSDSDSSDSDSYNEQFFGPGTRLTVL.

By its share, this clonotype is medium-sized (0.01 to 0.1%). The chain links TRBV20-1 to TRBJ1-5, with 7 bases that match TRBD1. CDR1 DFQATT and CDR2 SNEGSKA come from the germline V gene (reference sequence). The CDR3 is 14 amino acids. Trimming took 5 bases from V and 0 from J; bases not matched to a gene: 4. The CDR3 sequence: CSARQGISNQPQHF. CDR3 sequence (DNA): TGCAGTGCTCGACAGGGTATTAGCAATCAGCCCCAGCATTTT.

This clonotype was seen ten or more times. V is TRBV9 and J is TRBJ2-1, with D perhaps TRBD2 (5 bases). Germline CDR1 and CDR2: SGDLS and YYNGEE. This CDR3 has 13 residues. Trimming left V 3 bases short and J 6 bases short, with 10 bases between. CDR3 residues: CASSALRGNEQFF. Written as DNA, the CDR3 is TGTGCCAGCAGCGCTCTTCGGGGCAATGAGCAGTTCTTC.

This clonotype was recorded at least ten times. The chain uses TRBV2 and TRBJ1-5; maybe TRBD1 (5 bases). The CDR3 runs to 19 residues. Between the trimmed V and J ends, which lost 0 bases and 1 base, there was a span of 19 bases. CDR1 and CDR2 from the germline V gene are SNHLY and FYNNEI. In DNA form, the CDR3 reads TGTGCCAGCAGTGAAGCTCGTACGCGGGGGACGTGGAGCAATCAGCCCCAGCATTTT. Its protein is CASSEARTRGTWSNQPQHF.

This clonotype was found many times. The chain carries TRBV6-2 or TRBV6-3 and TRBJ2-1; D gene uncertain. Trimming removed 0 bases at V and 8 bases at J, with 8 bases between. Looked up from germline, CDR1 is MNHEY and CDR2 is SVGEGT. This CDR3 has 13 residues. CDR3 coding DNA: TGTGCCAGCAGTTACTCCGATAGGGATGAGCAGTTCTTC. Its translation: CASSYSDRDEQFF.

There are many counts of this clonotype. The DNA for the CDR3 is TGTGCCAGCAGCCGAAAGCGGGAGGGCACAGATACGCAGTATTTT. It encodes CASSRKREGTDTQYF. The chain couples TRBV13 to TRBJ2-3, with TRBD2 matching over 9 bases. Trimming removed 5 bases from V and 1 base from J; junction bases left unmatched: 4. The germline CDR1 and CDR2 sequences are PRHDT and FYEKMQ (reference sequence). This CDR3 has 15 residues. Filled out from reference TRBV13 and TRBJ2-3, the complete variable domain reads AAGVIQSPRHLIKEKRETATLKCYPIPRHDTVYWYQQGPGQDPQFLISFYEKMQSDKGSIPDRFSAQQFSDYHSELNMSSLELGDSALYFCASSRKREGTDTQYFGPGTRLTVL.

The chain combines TRBV7-9 with TRBJ2-2; D gene unclear. The CDR3 has 10 residues. CDR1 is SEHNR, CDR2 FQNEAQ, per germline (reference sequence). V was clipped by 5 bases and J by 8 bases, with 3 bases between them. The CDR3 reads CASSTGELFF. DNA of the CDR3: TGTGCCAGCAGCACAGGGGAGCTGTTTTTT.

This clonotype was recorded a few times. This sequence joins TRBV6-1 and TRBJ2-5; perhaps TRBD2 as D (6 bases). Germline V gene sequence: CDR1 MNHNS, CDR2 SASEGT. The length of the CDR3 is 14 residues. V was cut by 2 bases and J by 7 bases, with 14 bases left in between. Here the CDR3 DNA reads TGTGCCAGCAGTGAAAATAGCGGAAGCGGGACCCAGTACTTC. Encoded protein: CASSENSGSGTQYF.

The genes are TRBV11-1 and TRBJ1-5; possible D gene TRBD1, 6 bases. The CDR3 runs to 18 residues. The germline V gene has CDR1 SGHAT and CDR2 FQDESV (reference sequence). The germline V and J ends were trimmed by 5 bases and 5 bases, with 25 bases remaining between them. In nucleotides, the CDR3 is TGTGCCAGCAGCACCGTCCCGGGATCTGCGGCAGGGGATCAGCCCCAGCATTTT. Its protein is CASSTVPGSAAGDQPQHF.

V is TRBV24-1 and J is TRBJ1-4, with 8 bases identical to TRBD1. The germline gives CDR1 KGHDR, CDR2 SFDVKD. The V segment lost 1 base and the J segment 4 bases; nucleotides outside the gene matches: 1. This CDR3 is built from 15 residues. The CDR3 DNA follows: TGTGCCACCAGTGATTTTACAGGGGGTAATGAAAAACTGTTTTTT. Translation gives CATSDFTGGNEKLFF.

The rearrangement uses TRBV24-1 and TRBJ2-5; 8 positions agree with TRBD1. The V segment lost 7 bases and the J segment 5 bases; nucleotides outside the gene matches: 2. The CDR3 loop spans 12 amino acids. In germline, CDR1 is KGHDR, CDR2 SFDVKD. CDR3 region: CATSGDRETQYF. Here the CDR3 DNA reads TGTGCCACCAGCGGGGACAGGGAGACCCAGTACTTC.

The genes are TRBV9 and TRBJ1-1; no reliable D call. The CDR3 length is 14 residues. CDR1 is SGDLS and CDR2 is YYNGEE in the germline V gene. V was pared by 0 bases and J by 2 bases, with 8 bases between. DNA of the CDR3: TGTGCCAGCAGCGTAGCGCTGGAAAACACTGAAGCTTTCTTT. Its protein is CASSVALENTEAFF.

This chain links TRBV7-2 with TRBJ2-7, with no clear D. The germline V and J ends were trimmed by 5 bases and 1 base, with 12 bases remaining between them. The CDR3 extends over 14 amino acids. The germline V gene encodes CDR1 SGHTA and CDR2 FQGNSA. The CDR3 bases are TGTGCCAGCAGCCAGACCGGGCGGTCCTACGAGCAGTACTTC. Its protein is CASSQTGRSYEQYF.

This clonotype was picked up one time. The J gene is TRBJ2-7, the V gene TRBV9, with a weak D call TRBD1 (5 bases). CDR3 length: 15 amino acids. Germline V CDR1 and CDR2: SGDLS, YYNGEE. With 0 bases removed from V and 1 base from J, the gap between germline ends came to 11 bases. CDR3 protein: CASSVDGRGSYEQYF. CDR3 nucleotides: TGTGCCAGCAGCGTAGATGGAAGGGGATCCTACGAGCAGTACTTC.

This chain connects TRBV25-1 to TRBJ2-7, with TRBD2 matching 13 bases. The trim removed 8 bases at V and 7 bases at J, leaving 8 bases unmatched. The CDR3 is made up of 14 amino acids. The V gene's germline CDR1 is MGHDK and CDR2 SYGVNS. The CDR3 DNA is TGTGCCAGCTTCCCCCGGGGACTAGCGGGAGAGCAGTACTTC. It encodes CASFPRGLAGEQYF.

This clonotype was detected ten times or more. The CDR3 DNA is TGTGCCAGCGATAGTGTTCGGGAGCAGTACTTC. This gives the protein CASDSVREQYF. The chain is built from TRBV2 and TRBJ2-7; D not certain. Germline V gene sequence: CDR1 SNHLY, CDR2 FYNNEI. V was cut by 8 bases and J by 7 bases, with 12 bases left in between. The CDR3 contains 11 residues.

A word on this clonotype: Relative to the germline gene, one junction end is altered; a read error may explain this. V and J are TRBV7-9 and TRBJ2-5; 9 bases line up with TRBD2. The CDR3 has 14 residues. Germline V lookup: CDR1 SEHNR, CDR2 FQNEAQ (reference sequence). The CDR3, as DNA: TGTGCTAGCAGCTTAGCGGGAGTCCGGGAGACCCAGTACTTC. It translates to CASSLAGVRETQYF.

This clonotype was recorded at least ten times. V gene TRBV5-1 combines with J gene TRBJ2-5; 9 bases agree with TRBD1. This CDR3 region has 16 residues. Germline V CDR1 and CDR2: SGHRS, YFSETQ. V lost 4 bases to trimming and J lost 4 bases; unmatched junction nucleotides: 11. The CDR3 bases are TGCGCCAGCAGCAAACAGGGGGCGGCTGCCCGAGAGACCCAGTACTTC. This translates into CASSKQGAAARETQYF.

As regards this clonotype: Just one base apart from a much larger clone, this may be a read error. The rearrangement uses TRBV25-1 and TRBJ1-5, with D perhaps TRBD1 (6 bases). The CDR3 has 13 residues. Germline V lookup: CDR1 MGHDK, CDR2 SYGVNS. In DNA, the CDR3 is TGTGCCAGCAGCACAGGGAGCAGTCAGCCCCAGCATTTT. Translating gives CASSTGSSQPQHF.

Many counts were recorded for this clonotype. The chain couples TRBV28 to TRBJ1-5, with TRBD1 matching 10 bases. V shed 6 bases, J shed 4 bases, and the junction held 6 bases outside the gene matches. The length of the CDR3 is 15 residues. Germline values: CDR1 MDHEN, CDR2 SYDVKM. In DNA, the CDR3 is TGTGCCAGCAGGCCGGACAGGGGGTCTAATCAGCCCCAGCATTTT. It is translated as CASRPDRGSNQPQHF.

This chain joins TRBV10-3 and TRBJ1-5; D is unresolved. Trimming left V 6 bases short and J 14 bases short, with 20 bases between. Germline V gene data show CDR1 as ENHRY and CDR2 as SYGVKD. The CDR3 totals 13 residues. The CDR3 reads CAISGGEARYEHF. The CDR3 nucleotides are TGTGCCATCAGCGGAGGAGAGGCTCGGTACGAGCATTTT.

With regard to this clonotype: This sequence may be a read error, since a much larger clone differs from it by one base. The V gene is TRBV6-5, the J gene TRBJ2-7; 9 bases fit TRBD1. The CDR3 contains 14 residues. Per the germline V gene, CDR1 is MNHEY and CDR2 is SVGAGI. The CDR3 spells CASGYGTGFYEQYF. The CDR3 nucleotides read TGTGCCAGCGGTTACGGGACAGGGTTCTACGAGCAGTACTTC.

The gene calls are TRBV20-1 and TRBJ2-1; 14 nucleotides align to TRBD2. CDR1 is DFQATT and CDR2 is SNEGSKA in the germline V gene (reference sequence). This CDR3 spans 13 amino acids. Trimming took 6 bases from V and 8 from J; bases not matched to a gene: 3. The CDR3 reads CSAKGLAGDEQFF. The CDR3 DNA reads TGCAGTGCCAAGGGACTAGCGGGAGATGAGCAGTTCTTC.